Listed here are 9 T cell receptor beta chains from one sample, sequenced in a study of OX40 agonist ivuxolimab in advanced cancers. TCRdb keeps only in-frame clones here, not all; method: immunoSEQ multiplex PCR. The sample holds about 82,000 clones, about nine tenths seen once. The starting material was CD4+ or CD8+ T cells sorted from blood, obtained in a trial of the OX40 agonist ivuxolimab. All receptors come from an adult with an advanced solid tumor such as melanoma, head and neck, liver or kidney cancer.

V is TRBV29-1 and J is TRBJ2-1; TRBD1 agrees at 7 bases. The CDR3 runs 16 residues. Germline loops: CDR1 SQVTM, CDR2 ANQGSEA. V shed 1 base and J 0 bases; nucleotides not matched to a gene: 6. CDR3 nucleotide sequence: TGCAGCGTTGAAGTTGGCAGGGGGAGCTCCTACAATGAGCAGTTCTTC. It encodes CSVEVGRGSSYNEQFF.

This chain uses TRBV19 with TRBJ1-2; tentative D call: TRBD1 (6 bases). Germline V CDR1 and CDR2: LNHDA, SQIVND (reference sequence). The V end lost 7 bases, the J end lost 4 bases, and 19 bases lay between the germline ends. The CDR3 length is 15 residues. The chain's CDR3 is CASNIGGRGVYGYTF. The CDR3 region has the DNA TGTGCCAGTAACATAGGGGGTCGGGGCGTCTATGGCTACACCTTC.

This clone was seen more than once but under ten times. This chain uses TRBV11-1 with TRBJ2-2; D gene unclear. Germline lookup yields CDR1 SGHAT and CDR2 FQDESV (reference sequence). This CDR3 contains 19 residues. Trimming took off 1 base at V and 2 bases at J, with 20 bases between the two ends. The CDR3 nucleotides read TGTGCCAGCAGCTTAGTAAGGTCAGGATCCCACACCAACACCGGGGAGCTGTTTTTT. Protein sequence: CASSLVRSGSHTNTGELFF.

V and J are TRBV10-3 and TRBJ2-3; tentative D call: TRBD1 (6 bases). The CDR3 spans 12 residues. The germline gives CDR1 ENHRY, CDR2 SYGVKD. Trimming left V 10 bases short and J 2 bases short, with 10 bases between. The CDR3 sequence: CATTGSTDTQYF. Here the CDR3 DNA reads TGTGCCACCACAGGGTCCACAGATACGCAGTATTTT.

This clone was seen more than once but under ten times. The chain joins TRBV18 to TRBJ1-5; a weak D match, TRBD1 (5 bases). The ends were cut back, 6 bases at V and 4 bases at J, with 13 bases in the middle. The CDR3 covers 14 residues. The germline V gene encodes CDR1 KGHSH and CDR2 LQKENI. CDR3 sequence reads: CASSPGQANQPQHF. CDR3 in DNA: TGTGCCAGCTCCCCGGGGCAGGCAAATCAGCCCCAGCATTTT.

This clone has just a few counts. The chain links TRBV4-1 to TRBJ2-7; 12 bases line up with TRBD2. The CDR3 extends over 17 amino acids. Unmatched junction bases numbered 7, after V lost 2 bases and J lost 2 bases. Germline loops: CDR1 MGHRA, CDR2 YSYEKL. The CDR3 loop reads CASSQPLLAGGAYEQYF. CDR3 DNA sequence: TGCGCCAGCAGCCAACCACTACTAGCGGGAGGAGCCTACGAGCAGTACTTC.

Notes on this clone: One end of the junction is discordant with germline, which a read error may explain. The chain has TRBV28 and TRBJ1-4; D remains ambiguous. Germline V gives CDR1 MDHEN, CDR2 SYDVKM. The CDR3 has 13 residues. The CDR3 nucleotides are TGTGCCAGCAGCACCCCCGGGGATGAAACACTGTTTTTT. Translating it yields CASSTPGDETLFF. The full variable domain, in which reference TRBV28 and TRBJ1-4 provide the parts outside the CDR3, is DVKVTQSSRYLVKRTGEKVFLECVQDMDHENMFWYRQDPGLGLRLIYFSYDVKMKEKGDIPEGYSVSREKKERFSLILESASTNQTSMYLCASSTPGDETLFFGSGTQLSVL.

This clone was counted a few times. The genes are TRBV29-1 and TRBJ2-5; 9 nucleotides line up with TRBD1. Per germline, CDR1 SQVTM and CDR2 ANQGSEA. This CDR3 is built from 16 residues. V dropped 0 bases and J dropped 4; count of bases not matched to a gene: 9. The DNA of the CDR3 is TGCAGCGTTGAAGAAAGGTGGGGACAGGGACGAGAGACCCAGTACTTC. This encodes CSVEERWGQGRETQYF.

CDR3 nucleotide sequence: TGTGCCAGCAGCCACGACAATCCCGGGGGGGGCTACACCTTC. Translated: CASSHDNPGGGYTF. The V and J genes are TRBV5-6 and TRBJ1-2; D possibly corresponds to TRBD1 (5 bases). Germline CDR1 is SGHDT and CDR2 is YYEEEE. The CDR3 is made up of 14 amino acids. V gave up 4 bases and J gave up 8 bases, with 18 bases separating them.